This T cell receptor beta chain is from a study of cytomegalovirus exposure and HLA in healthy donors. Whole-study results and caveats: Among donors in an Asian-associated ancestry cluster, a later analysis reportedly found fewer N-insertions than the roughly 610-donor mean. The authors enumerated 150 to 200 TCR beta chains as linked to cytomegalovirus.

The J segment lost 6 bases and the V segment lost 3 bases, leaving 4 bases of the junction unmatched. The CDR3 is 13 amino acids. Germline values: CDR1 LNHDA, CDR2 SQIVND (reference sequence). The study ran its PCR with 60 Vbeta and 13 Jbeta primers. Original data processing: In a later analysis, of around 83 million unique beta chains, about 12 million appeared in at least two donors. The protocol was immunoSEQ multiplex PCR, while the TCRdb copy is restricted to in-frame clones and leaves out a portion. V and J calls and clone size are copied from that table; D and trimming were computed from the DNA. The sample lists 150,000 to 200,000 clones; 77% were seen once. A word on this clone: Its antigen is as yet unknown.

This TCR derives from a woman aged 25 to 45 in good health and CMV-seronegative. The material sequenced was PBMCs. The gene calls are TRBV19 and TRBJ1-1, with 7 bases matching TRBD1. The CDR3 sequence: CASSILTGSEAFF. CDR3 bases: TGTGCCAGTAGTATCCTGACAGGGTCTGAAGCTTTCTTT.